The T cell receptor beta chain described here comes from a study of T cells after yellow fever vaccination. Points from the study as a whole: CD4 and CD8 compartments shared a small share of clonotypes. Peak timing came faster in the weaker secondary response, day 5 versus 15.

This CDR3 is built from 13 residues. Trimming removed 3 bases at V and 0 bases at J, with 3 bases between. The V gene's germline CDR1 is LGHDT and CDR2 YNNKEL (reference sequence). In TCRdb, the 5' RACE reads were re-called with MiXCR into one record per CDR3 protein. This sample has 300,000 or so distinct CDR3 sequences; 10% to 15% occur once, and the top ten carry roughly 0.5%. Details on this clonotype: The antigen is undetermined.

This sample comprised CD4+ T cells sorted from PBMCs, obtained 45 days after the yellow fever booster vaccination. This receptor was taken from a man aged 25-45 years who received the YFV17D yellow fever vaccine. This chain uses TRBV3-1 with TRBJ1-5; D uncertain. CDR3: CASSHRSNQPQHF. The CDR3 DNA follows: TGTGCCAGCAGCCACCGTAGCAATCAGCCCCAGCATTTT.